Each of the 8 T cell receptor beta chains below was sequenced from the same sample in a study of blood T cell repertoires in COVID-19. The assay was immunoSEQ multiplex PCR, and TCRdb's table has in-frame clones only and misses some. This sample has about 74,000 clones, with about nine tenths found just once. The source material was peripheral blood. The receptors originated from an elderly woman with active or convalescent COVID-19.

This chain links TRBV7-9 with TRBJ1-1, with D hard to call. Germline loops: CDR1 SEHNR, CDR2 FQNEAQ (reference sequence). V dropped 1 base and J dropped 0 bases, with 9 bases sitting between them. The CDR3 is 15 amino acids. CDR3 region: CASSLVYSMNTEAFF. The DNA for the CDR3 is TGTGCCAGCAGCTTAGTGTACAGTATGAACACTGAAGCTTTCTTT.

For the CDR3, the DNA is TGTGCCAGCAGCAACGTGGGGGGGAGGGCAGATACGCAGTATTTT. This codes for CASSNVGGRADTQYF. This chain links TRBV5-4 with TRBJ2-3; TRBD2 agrees at 7 bases. Trimming took 4 bases from V and 4 from J; bases not matched to a gene: 9. The germline V gene has CDR1 SGHNT and CDR2 YYREEE (reference sequence). The CDR3 is 15 amino acids. Looking up the rest from reference TRBV5-4 and TRBJ2-3 gives the full variable domain: ETGVTQSPTHLIKTRGQQVTLRCSSQSGHNTVSWYQQALGQGPQFIFQYYREEENGRGNFPPRFSGLQFPNYSSELNVNALELDDSALYLCASSNVGGRADTQYFGPGTRLTVL.

The CDR3 spells CASSVRGGNGGYTF. In DNA, the CDR3 is TGTGCCAGCAGCGTACGGGGAGGGAATGGTGGCTACACCTTC. The chain combines TRBV7-2 with TRBJ1-2; D uncertain. The CDR3 length is 14 residues. The germline V and J ends were trimmed by 5 bases and 7 bases, with 17 bases remaining between them. Germline V gene sequence: CDR1 SGHTA, CDR2 FQGNSA.

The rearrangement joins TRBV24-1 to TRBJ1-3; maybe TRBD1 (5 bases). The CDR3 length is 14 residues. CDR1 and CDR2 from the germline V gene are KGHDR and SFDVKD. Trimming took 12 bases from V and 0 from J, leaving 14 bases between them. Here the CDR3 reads CAAMTDFSGNTIYF. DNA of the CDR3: TGTGCCGCTATGACAGATTTCTCTGGAAACACCATATATTTT.

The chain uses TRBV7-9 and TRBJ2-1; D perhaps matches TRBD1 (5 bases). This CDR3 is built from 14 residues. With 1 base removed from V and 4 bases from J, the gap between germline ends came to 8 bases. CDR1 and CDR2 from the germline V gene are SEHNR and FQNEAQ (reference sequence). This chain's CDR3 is CASSLEGFYNEQFF. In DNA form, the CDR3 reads TGTGCCAGCAGCTTAGAGGGGTTTTACAATGAGCAGTTCTTC.

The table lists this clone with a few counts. The CDR3 loop is CASRPGQHTGELFF. In nucleotides, the CDR3 is TGTGCCAGCAGACCAGGACAGCACACCGGGGAGCTGTTTTTT. The genes are TRBV11-2 and TRBJ2-2, with D perhaps TRBD1 (6 bases). The CDR3 is 14 amino acids. Trimming left V 6 bases short and J 3 bases short, with 11 bases between. Per germline, CDR1 SGHAT and CDR2 FQNNGV.

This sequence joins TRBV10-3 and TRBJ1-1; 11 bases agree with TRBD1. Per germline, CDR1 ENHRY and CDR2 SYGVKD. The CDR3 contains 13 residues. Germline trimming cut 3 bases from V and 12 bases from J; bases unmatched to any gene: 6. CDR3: CAISDGDRGLTFF. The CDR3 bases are TGTGCCATCAGTGATGGGGACAGGGGGTTGACTTTCTTT.

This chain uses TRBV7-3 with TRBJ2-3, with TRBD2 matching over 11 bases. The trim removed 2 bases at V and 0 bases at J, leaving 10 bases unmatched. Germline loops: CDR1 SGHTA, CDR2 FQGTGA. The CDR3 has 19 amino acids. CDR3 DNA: TGTGCCAGCAGCTTACGGGCTAGCGGGGGGAGTACTAGCACAGATACGCAGTATTTT. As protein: CASSLRASGGSTSTDTQYF.